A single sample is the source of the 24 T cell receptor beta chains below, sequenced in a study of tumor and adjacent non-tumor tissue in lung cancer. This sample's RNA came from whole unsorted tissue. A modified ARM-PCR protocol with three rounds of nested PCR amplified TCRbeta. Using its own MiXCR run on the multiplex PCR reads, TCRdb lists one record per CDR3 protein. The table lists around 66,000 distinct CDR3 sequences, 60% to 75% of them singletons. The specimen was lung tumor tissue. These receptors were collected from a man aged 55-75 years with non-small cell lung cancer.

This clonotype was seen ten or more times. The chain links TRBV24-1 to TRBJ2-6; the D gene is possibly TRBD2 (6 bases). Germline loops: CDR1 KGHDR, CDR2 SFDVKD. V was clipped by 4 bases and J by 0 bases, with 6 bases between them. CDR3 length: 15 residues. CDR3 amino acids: CATSDGGSGANVLTF. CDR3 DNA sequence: TGTGCCACCAGTGACGGGGGCTCTGGGGCCAACGTCCTGACTTTC.

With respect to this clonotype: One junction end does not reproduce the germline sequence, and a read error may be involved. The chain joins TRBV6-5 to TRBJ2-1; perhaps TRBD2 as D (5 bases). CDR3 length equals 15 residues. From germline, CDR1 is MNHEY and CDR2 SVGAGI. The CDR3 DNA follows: TGTGCCAGCAGTTACTCGAAGCGCAGCGGCAATGAGCAGTTGTTC. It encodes CASSYSKRSGNEQLF.

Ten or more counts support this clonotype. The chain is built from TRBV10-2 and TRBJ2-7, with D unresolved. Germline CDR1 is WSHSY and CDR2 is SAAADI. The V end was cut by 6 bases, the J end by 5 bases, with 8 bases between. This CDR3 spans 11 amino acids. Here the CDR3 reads CASSPADEQYF. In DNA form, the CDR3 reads TGCGCCAGCAGCCCGGCGGACGAGCAGTACTTC.

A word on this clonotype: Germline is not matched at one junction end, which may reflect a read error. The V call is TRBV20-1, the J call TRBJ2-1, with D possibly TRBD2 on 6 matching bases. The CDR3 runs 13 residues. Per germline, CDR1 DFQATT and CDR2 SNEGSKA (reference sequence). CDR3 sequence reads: CSARDLPHNEQIF. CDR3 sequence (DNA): TGCAGTGCTCGGGACTTACCACACAATGAGCAGATCTTC.

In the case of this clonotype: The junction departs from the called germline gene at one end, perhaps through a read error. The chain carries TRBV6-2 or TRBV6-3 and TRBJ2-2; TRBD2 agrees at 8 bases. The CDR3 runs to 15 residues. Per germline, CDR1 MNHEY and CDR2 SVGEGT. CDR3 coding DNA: TGTATCAGCAGTTCAAGCGGGAGAAACACCGGGGAGCCGTTTTTT. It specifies CISSSSGRNTGEPFF.

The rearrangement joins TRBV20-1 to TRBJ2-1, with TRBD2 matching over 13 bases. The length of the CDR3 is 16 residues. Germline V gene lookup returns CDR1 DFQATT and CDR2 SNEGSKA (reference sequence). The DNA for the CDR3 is TGCATAGGGACTAGCGGGATAGGAAGTATCTACAATGAGCAGTTCTTC. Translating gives CIGTSGIGSIYNEQFF.

CDR3 nucleotide sequence: TGTGCCAGCAGCCGTGGGACATGGGCCACCTTTGATACGCAGTATTTT. Translating gives CASSRGTWATFDTQYF. This chain uses TRBV11-1 with TRBJ2-3; perhaps TRBD1 as D (6 bases). Trimming stripped 5 bases from V and 6 bases from J, with 21 bases between. The CDR3 contains 16 residues. Germline CDR1 reads SGHAT; CDR2 reads FQDESV (reference sequence).

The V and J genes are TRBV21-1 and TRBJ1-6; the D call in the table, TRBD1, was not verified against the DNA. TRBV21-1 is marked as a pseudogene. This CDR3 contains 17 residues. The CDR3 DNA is TGTGCCAGCAGCAAAGCGCCAGGGGAACGCTATAATTCACCCCTCCACTTT. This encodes CASSKAPGERYNSPLHF.

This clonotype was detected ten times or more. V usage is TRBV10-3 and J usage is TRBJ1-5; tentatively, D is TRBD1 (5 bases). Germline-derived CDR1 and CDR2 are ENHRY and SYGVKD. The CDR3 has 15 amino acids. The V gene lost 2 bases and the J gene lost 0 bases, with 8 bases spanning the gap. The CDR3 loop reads CAISETTASNQPQHF. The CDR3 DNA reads TGTGCCATCAGTGAGACGACAGCTAGCAATCAGCCCCAGCATTTT.

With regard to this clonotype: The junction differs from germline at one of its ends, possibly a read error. The CDR3 protein is CVISERGQGTTDTQYF. As DNA, the CDR3 is TGTGTCATCAGTGAAAGGGGACAGGGTACAACAGATACGCAGTATTTT. This chain connects TRBV10-3 to TRBJ2-3, with 9 bases lining up with TRBD1. Germline V lookup: CDR1 ENHRY, CDR2 SYGVKD. There are 16 residues in the CDR3.

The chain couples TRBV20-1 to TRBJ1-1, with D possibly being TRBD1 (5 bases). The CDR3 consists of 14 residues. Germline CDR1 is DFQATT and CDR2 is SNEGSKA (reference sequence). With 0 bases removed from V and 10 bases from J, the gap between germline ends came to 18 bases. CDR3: CSAREFGGGTRAFF. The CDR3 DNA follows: TGCAGTGCTAGAGAATTCGGTGGGGGGACTAGAGCTTTCTTT.

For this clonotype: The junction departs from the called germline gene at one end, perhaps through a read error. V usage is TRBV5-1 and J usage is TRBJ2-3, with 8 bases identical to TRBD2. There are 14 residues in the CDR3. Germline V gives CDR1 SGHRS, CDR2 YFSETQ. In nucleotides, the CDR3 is TGCGCCAGCAGCTTAAGCGGGAGAGACGATACGCAATATTTT. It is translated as CASSLSGRDDTQYF.

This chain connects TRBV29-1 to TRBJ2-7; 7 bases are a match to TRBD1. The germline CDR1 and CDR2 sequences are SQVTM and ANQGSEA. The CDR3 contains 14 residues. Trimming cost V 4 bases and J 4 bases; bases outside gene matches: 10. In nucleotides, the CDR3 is TGCAGCGTTGTTGGGGCAGGGGGTTTGTACGAGCAGTACTTC. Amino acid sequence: CSVVGAGGLYEQYF.

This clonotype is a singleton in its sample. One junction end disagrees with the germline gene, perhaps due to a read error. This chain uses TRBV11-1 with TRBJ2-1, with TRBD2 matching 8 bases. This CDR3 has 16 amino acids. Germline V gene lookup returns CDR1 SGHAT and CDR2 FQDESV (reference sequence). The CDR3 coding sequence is TGTGCCAGTAGCTTAGGTATACTAGCGGACTACAATGTGCAGTTCTTC. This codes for CASSLGILADYNVQFF.

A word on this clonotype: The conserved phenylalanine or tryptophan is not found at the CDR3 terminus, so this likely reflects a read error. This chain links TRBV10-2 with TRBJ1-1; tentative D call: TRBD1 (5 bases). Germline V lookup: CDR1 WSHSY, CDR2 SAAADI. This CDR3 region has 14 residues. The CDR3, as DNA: TGCGTCAGTGTCGGGGGGGGGATGAACACTGAAGCTTTCCTT. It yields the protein CVSVGGGMNTEAFL.

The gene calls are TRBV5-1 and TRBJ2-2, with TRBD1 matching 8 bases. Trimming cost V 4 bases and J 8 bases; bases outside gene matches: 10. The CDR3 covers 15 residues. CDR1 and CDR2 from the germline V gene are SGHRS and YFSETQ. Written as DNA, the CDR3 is TGCGCCAGCAGCCTCAGGGGGCAGGTCATAGGGGAGCTGTTTTTT. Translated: CASSLRGQVIGELFF.

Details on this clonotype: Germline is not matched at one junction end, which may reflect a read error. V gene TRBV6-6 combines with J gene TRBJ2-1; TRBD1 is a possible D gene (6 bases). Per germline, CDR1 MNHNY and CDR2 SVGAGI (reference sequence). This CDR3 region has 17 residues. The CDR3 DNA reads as TGTGCCAGCAATACTCCCTCTGACAGGAGAAACTATAATGAGCGGTTCTTC. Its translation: CASNTPSDRRNYNERFF.

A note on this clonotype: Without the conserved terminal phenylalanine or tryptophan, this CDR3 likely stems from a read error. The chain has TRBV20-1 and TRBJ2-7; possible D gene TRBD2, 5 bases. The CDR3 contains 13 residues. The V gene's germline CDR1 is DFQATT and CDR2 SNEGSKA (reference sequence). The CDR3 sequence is CSGLAEKSYDQYS. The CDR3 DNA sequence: TGCAGTGGCCTAGCAGAGAAATCCTACGATCAGTACTCC.

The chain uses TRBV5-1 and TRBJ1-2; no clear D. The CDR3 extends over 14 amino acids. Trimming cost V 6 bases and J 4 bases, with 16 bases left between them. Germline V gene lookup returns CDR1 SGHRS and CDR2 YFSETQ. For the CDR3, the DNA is TGCGCCAGCATCCTGTTGCGGGAGCCCTATGGCTACACCTTC. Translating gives CASILLREPYGYTF. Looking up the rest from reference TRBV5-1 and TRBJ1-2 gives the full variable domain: KAGVTQTPRYLIKTRGQQVTLSCSPISGHRSVSWYQQTPGQGLQFLFEYFSETQRNKGNFPGRFSGRQFSNSRSEMNVSTLELGDSALYLCASILLREPYGYTFGSGTRLTVV.

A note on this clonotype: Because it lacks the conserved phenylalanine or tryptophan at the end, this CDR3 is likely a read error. The CDR3 nucleotides read TGCATCGTTGAAGGTGTAGCCAACGAGCAGTACTTA. It specifies CIVEGVANEQYL. The V call is TRBV29-1, the J call TRBJ2-7; D is unclear. This CDR3 contains 12 residues. Per germline, CDR1 SQVTM and CDR2 ANQGSEA.

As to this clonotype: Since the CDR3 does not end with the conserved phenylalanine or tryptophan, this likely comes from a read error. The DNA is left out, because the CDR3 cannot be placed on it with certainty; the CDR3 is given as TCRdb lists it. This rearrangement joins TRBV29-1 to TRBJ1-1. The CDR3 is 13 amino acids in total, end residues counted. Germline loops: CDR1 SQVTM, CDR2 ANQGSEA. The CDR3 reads CSVGGGENTETFY.

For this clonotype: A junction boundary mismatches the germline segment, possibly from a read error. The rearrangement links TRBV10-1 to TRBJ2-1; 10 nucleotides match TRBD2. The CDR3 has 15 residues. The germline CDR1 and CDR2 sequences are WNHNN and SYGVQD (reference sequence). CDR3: CANSSSGSSYNEQFF. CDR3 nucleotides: TGCGCCAACAGTTCTAGCGGGAGCTCCTACAATGAGCAGTTCTTC.

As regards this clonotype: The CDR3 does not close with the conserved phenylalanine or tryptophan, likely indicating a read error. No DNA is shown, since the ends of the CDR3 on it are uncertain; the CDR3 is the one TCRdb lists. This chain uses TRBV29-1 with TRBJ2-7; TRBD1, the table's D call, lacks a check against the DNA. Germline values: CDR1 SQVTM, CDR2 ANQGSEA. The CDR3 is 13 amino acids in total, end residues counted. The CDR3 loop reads CSVEDKGSYELYI.

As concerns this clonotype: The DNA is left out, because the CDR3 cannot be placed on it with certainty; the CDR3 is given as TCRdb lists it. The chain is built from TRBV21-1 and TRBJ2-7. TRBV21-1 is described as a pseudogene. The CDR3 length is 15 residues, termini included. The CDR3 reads CASSKVGRGSYEQYF.